This T cell receptor (beta chain) was sequenced during a study of regulatory T cells in long-lasting Graves disease. This clonotype was recorded many times. As for time point: newly diagnosed GD, antithyroid drugs for less than 3 months. Extracted RNA from PBMCs served as the source of the TCR library. Both iRepertoire HTBI primers and Arm-PCR of CDR3 regions were used to build the TCR beta libraries. Via MiXCR, TCRdb re-called the multiplex PCR reads, giving one row per CDR3 protein. The sample lists about 460,000 distinct CDR3 sequences, roughly 15% occurring once. The trim removed 0 bases at V and 10 bases at J, leaving 8 bases unmatched. This CDR3 comprises 14 residues. CDR1 is GTSNPN and CDR2 is SVGIG in the germline V gene (reference sequence). This same sample was also taken into another study, of T cells in Graves' hyperthyroidism and ophthalmopathy.

This sequence was found in a woman in her forties or fifties with Graves disease. This chain links TRBV30 with TRBJ2-1; 8 bases line up with TRBD1. This sample comprised peripheral blood mononuclear cells (PBMCs), obtained at new diagnosis, from a patient treated with antithyroid drugs. CDR3 sequence reads: CAWSVHIQGGEQFF. The CDR3 DNA is TGTGCCTGGAGTGTACATATACAGGGGGGAGAGCAGTTCTTC.